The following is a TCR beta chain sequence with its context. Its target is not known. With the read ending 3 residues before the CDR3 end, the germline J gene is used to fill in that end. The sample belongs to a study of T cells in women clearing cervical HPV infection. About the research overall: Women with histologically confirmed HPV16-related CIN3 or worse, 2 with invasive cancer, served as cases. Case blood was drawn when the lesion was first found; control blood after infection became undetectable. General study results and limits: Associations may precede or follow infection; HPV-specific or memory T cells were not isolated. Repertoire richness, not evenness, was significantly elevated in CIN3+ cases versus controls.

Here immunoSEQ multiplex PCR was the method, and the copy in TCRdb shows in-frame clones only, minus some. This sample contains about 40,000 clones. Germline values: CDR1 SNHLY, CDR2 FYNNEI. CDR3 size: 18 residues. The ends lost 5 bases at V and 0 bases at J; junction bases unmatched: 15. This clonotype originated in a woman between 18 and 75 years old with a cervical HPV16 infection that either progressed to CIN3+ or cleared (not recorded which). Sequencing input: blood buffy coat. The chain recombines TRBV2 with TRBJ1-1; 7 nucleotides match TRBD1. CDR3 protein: CASSTIKTGTVMNTEAFF. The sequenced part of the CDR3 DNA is TGTGCCAGCAGTACCATTAAAACCGGGACAGTGATGAACACTGAA.